This T cell receptor (beta chain) derives from a study of monozygotic twins with inflammatory bowel disease. The V gene's germline CDR1 is SGHKS and CDR2 YYEKEE (reference sequence). The CDR3 extends over 15 amino acids. Broader study findings: Telling apart the different T cell subtypes was not possible.

Notes on this clonotype: What it binds is unknown.

One blood sample of around 2.5 ml was taken from each donor. A template switching step added UMIs, each with a 6-nucleotide sample barcode. TCRdb re-called the 5' RACE reads and gives one entry per CDR3 protein, without DNA. Across a few hundred thousand distinct CDR3 sequences, the top ten clones capture around 1.5% of the sample. Material: blood. The sequence came from a human donor with ulcerative colitis or Crohn's disease, or a healthy co-twin of an affected twin (not recorded which). The chain couples TRBV5-5 to TRBJ1-3. CDR3 residues: CASSLWGDSGNTIYF.